This T cell receptor (beta chain) was observed in a study of identical twins. General study results and limits: With abundant cord blood beta clonotypes, insertions were fewer; memory repertoires showed no such pattern.

The CDR3 runs 14 residues. The V end lost 6 bases, the J end lost 0 bases, and 12 bases lay between the germline ends. The germline V gene has CDR1 SNHLY and CDR2 FYNNEI. This clonotype was detected ten times or more. As yet, its antigen is unknown. Via MiXCR, TCRdb re-called the 5' RACE reads, giving one row per CDR3 protein. The table lists around 1.7 million distinct CDR3 sequences, 32% of them singletons, with less than 0.35% in the top ten. Sequencing was done on a sample of cord blood. This rearrangement joins TRBV2 to TRBJ2-7; no clear D gene. This clonotype originated in a newborn girl in good health. The CDR3 DNA reads TGTGCCAGCAGCTCAAACGATCTCTCCTACGAGCAGTACTTC. The encoded protein is CASSSNDLSYEQYF.